This T cell receptor (beta chain) was observed in a study of blood T cell repertoires in COVID-19. Study information: In each case, the material was cDNA or gDNA derived from T cells, B-cell-depleted T cells, or PBMCs.

This CDR3 has 15 residues. Germline CDR1 is SGHRS and CDR2 is YFSETQ. With V trimmed by 4 bases and J by 1 base, 4 bases remained unmatched. In its sample, this clone was seen once. Here immunoSEQ multiplex PCR was the method, and the copy in TCRdb shows in-frame clones only, minus some. Of 350,000 or so clones listed, about 90% were seen once; the top ten hold just over 1%. This chain links TRBV5-1 with TRBJ2-7; the match to TRBD2 covers 11 bases. The sequenced sample consisted of PBMCs or T cells enriched from blood (not recorded which). The TCR sequence derives from a woman in her 30s who had been exposed to COVID-19. The CDR3 DNA reads as TGCGCCAGCAGCAGCACTAGCGGGAGTTCCTACGAGCAGTACTTC. It codes for CASSSTSGSSYEQYF.